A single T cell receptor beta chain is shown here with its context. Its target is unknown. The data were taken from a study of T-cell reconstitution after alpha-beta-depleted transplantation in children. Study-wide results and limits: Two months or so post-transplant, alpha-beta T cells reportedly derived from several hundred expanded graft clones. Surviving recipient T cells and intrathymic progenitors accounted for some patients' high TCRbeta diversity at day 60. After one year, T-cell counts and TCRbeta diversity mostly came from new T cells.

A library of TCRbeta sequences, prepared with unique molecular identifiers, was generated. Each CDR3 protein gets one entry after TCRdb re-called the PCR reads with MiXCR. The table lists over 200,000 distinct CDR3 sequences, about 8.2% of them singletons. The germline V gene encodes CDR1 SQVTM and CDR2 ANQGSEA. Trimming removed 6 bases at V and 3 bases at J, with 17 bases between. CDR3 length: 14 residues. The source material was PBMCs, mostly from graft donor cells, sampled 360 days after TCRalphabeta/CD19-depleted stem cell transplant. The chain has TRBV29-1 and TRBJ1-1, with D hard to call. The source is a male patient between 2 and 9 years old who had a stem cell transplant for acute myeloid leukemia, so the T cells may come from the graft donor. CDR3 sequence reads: CSVARWSRDTEAFF. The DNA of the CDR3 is TGCAGCGTCGCCCGATGGTCCCGAGACACTGAAGCTTTCTTT.